This passage covers 27 T cell receptor beta chains from one sample sequenced in a study of T cell responses to AZD1222 COVID-19 vaccine. Clones were read by immunoSEQ multiplex PCR, and TCRdb kept only the in-frame ones, dropping some. The data show under 55,000 clones, with about 86% seen just once and 10% held by the top ten. The sample here was peripheral blood, taken on day 0 of AZD1222 vaccination. All receptors come from an adult in good health.

V gene TRBV2 combines with J gene TRBJ1-2; D remains unclear. CDR1 is SNHLY and CDR2 is FYNNEI in the germline V gene. This CDR3 is built from 12 residues. With 8 bases removed from V and 0 bases from J, the gap between germline ends came to 7 bases. The CDR3: CASGLANYGYTF. CDR3 nucleotides: TGTGCCAGCGGTTTGGCTAACTATGGCTACACCTTC.

The chain links TRBV7-2 to TRBJ2-7; D gene ambiguous. In germline, CDR1 is SGHTA, CDR2 FQGNSA. Trimming removed 0 bases at V and 3 bases at J, with 9 bases between. The CDR3 contains 14 residues. As DNA, the CDR3 is TGTGCCAGCAGCTTAGCATCGGGCGGCTACGAGCAGTACTTC. Residues: CASSLASGGYEQYF.

V gene TRBV6-2 or TRBV6-3 combines with J gene TRBJ2-7; TRBD1 agrees at 7 bases. Germline V gives CDR1 MNHEY, CDR2 SVGEGT. The CDR3 is made up of 16 amino acids. Unmatched junction bases numbered 9, after V lost 2 bases and J lost 2 bases. CDR3 residues: CASSYTRDSVTYEQYF. CDR3 DNA: TGTGCCAGCAGTTACACCCGGGACAGTGTGACCTACGAGCAGTACTTC.

The J gene is TRBJ2-5, the V gene TRBV14, with D hard to call. Germline V gene lookup returns CDR1 SGHDN and CDR2 FVKESK. V was pared by 1 base and J by 4 bases, with 7 bases between. This CDR3 is built from 13 residues. The CDR3, as DNA: TGTGCCAGCAGCCAAGGGTGGGCAGAGACCCAGTACTTC. Translation gives CASSQGWAETQYF.

J is TRBJ1-2 and V is TRBV6-5; 9 bases align to TRBD1. The CDR3 spans 12 residues. CDR1 is MNHEY, CDR2 SVGAGI, per germline. The ends lost 11 bases at V and 11 bases at J; junction bases unmatched: 12. The CDR3 spells CASLERDRDYTF. For the CDR3, the DNA is TGTGCCTCACTAGAACGGGACAGGGATTACACCTTC.

This chain uses TRBV2 with TRBJ2-3; no firm D call. V was clipped by 3 bases and J by 1 base, with 14 bases between them. Germline V gene sequence: CDR1 SNHLY, CDR2 FYNNEI. The CDR3 consists of 16 residues. The CDR3 coding sequence is TGTGCCAGCAGTGAGTTCCGAGGCTTTCGCACAGATACGCAGTATTTT. Protein product: CASSEFRGFRTDTQYF.

The chain combines TRBV5-1 with TRBJ1-5; D is possibly TRBD1 (5 bases). The germline V gene encodes CDR1 SGHRS and CDR2 YFSETQ. Trimming stripped 0 bases from V and 6 bases from J, with 13 bases between. The CDR3 runs to 15 residues. The CDR3 is CASSLGGEASQPQHF. The DNA of the CDR3 is TGCGCCAGCAGCTTGGGAGGGGAGGCGAGTCAGCCCCAGCATTTT. The whole variable domain, filled in from reference TRBV5-1 and TRBJ1-5, reads KAGVTQTPRYLIKTRGQQVTLSCSPISGHRSVSWYQQTPGQGLQFLFEYFSETQRNKGNFPGRFSGRQFSNSRSEMNVSTLELGDSALYLCASSLGGEASQPQHFGDGTRLSIL.

The chain combines TRBV29-1 with TRBJ2-1; possible D gene TRBD2, 5 bases. V dropped 6 bases and J dropped 3 bases, with 15 bases sitting between them. The CDR3 sequence is 14 residues long. CDR1 and CDR2 from the germline V gene are SQVTM and ANQGSEA. The CDR3 loop is CSVTRESDYNEQFF. Here the CDR3 DNA reads TGCAGCGTAACCCGGGAATCCGACTACAATGAGCAGTTCTTC.

By its share, this clone is medium-sized. The rearrangement joins TRBV27 to TRBJ2-7; tentative D call: TRBD2 (5 bases). The germline V gene has CDR1 MNHEY and CDR2 SMNVEV (reference sequence). The CDR3 sequence is 15 residues long. V lost 4 bases, J lost 0 bases, and 13 bases lay in between. As DNA, the CDR3 is TGTGCCAGCAGTTATTCTAGCCAAAGCTCCTACGAGCAGTACTTC. This gives the protein CASSYSSQSSYEQYF.

Only one count was recorded for this clone. V gene TRBV27 combines with J gene TRBJ1-4; perhaps TRBD1 as D (5 bases). Germline V gene sequence: CDR1 MNHEY, CDR2 SMNVEV (reference sequence). With 3 bases removed from V and 0 bases from J, the gap between germline ends came to 32 bases. CDR3 length equals 23 residues. The CDR3 loop is CASSLGLDLRPTGWAPTNEKLFF. CDR3 sequence (DNA): TGTGCCAGCAGTTTGGGGCTTGATCTCCGACCGACGGGGTGGGCTCCAACTAATGAAAAACTGTTTTTT.

The V gene is TRBV4-1, the J gene TRBJ2-7, with D perhaps TRBD1 (6 bases). The CDR3 length is 14 residues. Trimming shortened V by 5 bases and J by 1 base, and 12 bases separated the two germline ends. The germline CDR1 and CDR2 sequences are MGHRA and YSYEKL. The CDR3 sequence: CASSYGTSSYEQYF. CDR3 DNA sequence: TGCGCCAGCAGCTATGGGACATCATCCTACGAGCAGTACTTC.

The gene calls are TRBV5-1 and TRBJ1-2; no definite D call. V gave up 1 base and J gave up 3 bases, with 10 bases separating them. The CDR3 runs to 14 residues. From germline, CDR1 is SGHRS and CDR2 YFSETQ. The CDR3 DNA reads as TGCGCCAGCAGCTTGATAACGGCGGACTATGGCTACACCTTC. It yields the protein CASSLITADYGYTF.

In its sample, this clone was seen once. V is TRBV4-1 and J is TRBJ1-1; 12 positions match TRBD1. Germline V lookup: CDR1 MGHRA, CDR2 YSYEKL. This CDR3 region has 17 residues. Losses at the gene ends were 4 bases for V and 10 bases for J; bases not matched to a gene: 16. This chain's CDR3 is CASSRTISGTGGAGAFF. DNA for the CDR3: TGCGCCAGCAGCCGGACGATTTCCGGGACAGGGGGCGCGGGAGCTTTCTTT.

This sequence joins TRBV7-8 and TRBJ1-6, with TRBD1 as a possible D gene (6 bases). The germline V gene encodes CDR1 SGHVS and CDR2 FQNEAQ. Between the trimmed V and J ends, which lost 5 bases and 10 bases, there was a span of 15 bases. The CDR3 totals 14 residues. The CDR3 sequence: CASSPQGGRSPLHF. Written as DNA, the CDR3 is TGTGCCAGCAGCCCACAGGGAGGCAGATCACCCCTCCACTTT. Using reference TRBV7-8 and TRBJ1-6 for the parts outside the CDR3, the full variable domain is GAGVSQSPRYKVAKRGQDVALRCDPISGHVSLFWYQQALGQGPEFLTYFQNEAQLDKSGLPSDRFFAERPEGSVSTLKIQRTQQEDSAVYLCASSPQGGRSPLHFGNGTRLTVT.

This clone was seen just once. This rearrangement joins TRBV25-1 to TRBJ2-7, with D hard to call. The germline gives CDR1 MGHDK, CDR2 SYGVNS. With 10 bases removed from V and 3 bases from J, the gap between germline ends came to 16 bases. This CDR3 is 13 amino acids long. CDR3 nucleotides: TGTGCCACCTCAAAACTATTTGACTACGAGCAGTACTTC. Translated: CATSKLFDYEQYF.

The genes are TRBV3-1 (or the pseudogene TRBV3-2) and TRBJ1-2; TRBD1 agrees at 7 bases. The junction had 13 bases not matched to a gene; V was cut back by 1 base and J by 8 bases. CDR1 and CDR2 (germline): LGHDT, YNNKEL (reference sequence). CDR3 size: 16 residues. This CDR3 reads CASSQATGVQERGYTF. The CDR3 bases are TGTGCCAGCAGCCAAGCTACAGGGGTTCAAGAGCGAGGCTACACCTTC.

This clone has a single count. This chain uses TRBV7-6 with TRBJ1-3; D gene ambiguous. This CDR3 is 15 amino acids long. Trimming took off 5 bases at V and 0 bases at J, with 11 bases between the two ends. Germline V gene sequence: CDR1 SGHVS, CDR2 FNYEAQ. In DNA form, the CDR3 reads TGTGCCAGCAGCCCGAACCCTAGCTCTGGAAACACCATATATTTT. Its translation: CASSPNPSSGNTIYF.

J is TRBJ2-5 and V is TRBV4-1; possible D gene TRBD2, 6 bases. This CDR3 has 15 amino acids. CDR1 is MGHRA, CDR2 YSYEKL, per germline. The V gene lost 3 bases and the J gene lost 2 bases, with 13 bases spanning the gap. This CDR3 reads CASSQAPGLQETQYF. In nucleotides, the CDR3 is TGCGCCAGCAGCCAGGCCCCGGGACTGCAAGAGACCCAGTACTTC.

The genes are TRBV7-2 and TRBJ2-7; possible D gene TRBD2, 6 bases. The CDR3 is 16 amino acids. V dropped 2 bases and J dropped 2 bases, with 16 bases sitting between them. Germline V CDR1 and CDR2: SGHTA, FQGNSA. The CDR3 region is CASSLSGGDPPYEQYF. The CDR3 DNA sequence: TGTGCCAGCAGCTTAAGCGGAGGGGACCCACCCTACGAGCAGTACTTC.

The genes are TRBV6-5 and TRBJ1-1, with D tentatively TRBD1 (5 bases). Germline V lookup: CDR1 MNHEY, CDR2 SVGAGI. Between the trimmed V and J ends, which lost 6 bases and 4 bases, there was a span of 18 bases. The CDR3 is made up of 15 amino acids. Written as DNA, the CDR3 is TGTGCCAGCAGACCGTCGGGGGGTGACGGCACTGAAGCTTTCTTT. It yields the protein CASRPSGGDGTEAFF.

The chain uses TRBV18 and TRBJ2-7; D unresolved. The CDR3 extends over 14 amino acids. Germline CDR1 KGHSH, CDR2 LQKENI. V gave up 3 bases and J gave up 0 bases, with 9 bases separating them. The CDR3 bases are TGTGCCAGCTCACCGGATAGTCGCTCCTACGAGCAGTACTTC. Its translation is CASSPDSRSYEQYF.

V usage is TRBV14 and J usage is TRBJ2-2; D may correspond to TRBD1 or TRBD2 (5 bases each). The germline V gene encodes CDR1 SGHDN and CDR2 FVKESK. This CDR3 has 15 amino acids. Trimming removed 1 base from V and 6 bases from J, with 12 bases in between. As DNA, the CDR3 is TGTGCCAGCAGCCAAGTTCGAGGGGTGTCCGGGGAGCTGTTTTTT. This gives the protein CASSQVRGVSGELFF.

The chain carries TRBV6-5 and TRBJ2-1; 9 nucleotides align to TRBD2. The V gene's germline CDR1 is MNHEY and CDR2 SVGAGI. This CDR3 comprises 16 residues. V was clipped by 4 bases and J by 4 bases; unmatched bases: 8. CDR3 DNA: TGTGCCAGCAGTTCCGCCGGCGGGGGGGAATACAATGAGCAGTTCTTC. Protein sequence: CASSSAGGGEYNEQFF.

CDR3 DNA sequence: TGCGCCAGCAGTGAGTCCGGGGGGTGGCGCAGGACCCAGTACTTC. Translating it yields CASSESGGWRRTQYF. The chain recombines TRBV10-2 with TRBJ2-5, with 7 bases identical to TRBD2. The junction had 8 bases not matched to a gene; V was cut back by 0 bases and J by 7 bases. Germline CDR1 is WSHSY and CDR2 is SAAADI. This CDR3 region has 15 residues.

This chain joins TRBV19 and TRBJ1-5, with D perhaps TRBD1 (5 bases). The V gene's germline CDR1 is LNHDA and CDR2 SQIVND (reference sequence). CDR3 length: 16 amino acids. V was shortened by 5 bases and J by 2 bases, with 16 bases between the two germline ends. This CDR3 is CASSARQNSGNQPQHF. The CDR3 region has the DNA TGTGCCAGTAGTGCCCGACAGAACTCAGGCAATCAGCCCCAGCATTTT.

V and J are TRBV5-4 and TRBJ1-2, with 11 bases matching TRBD1. This CDR3 is 16 amino acids long. With 4 bases clipped from V and 4 bases from J, the junction kept 9 bases outside the gene matches. The germline V gene has CDR1 SGHNT and CDR2 YYREEE (reference sequence). The CDR3, as DNA: TGTGCCAGCAGCATCCCCGGACAGGGGGCTAGCTATGGCTACACCTTC. Protein: CASSIPGQGASYGYTF.

This clone was detected only a few times. The rearrangement links TRBV21-1 to TRBJ1-6; TRBD1, as called in the table, went unchecked against the DNA. TRBV21-1 is recorded as a pseudogene. CDR3 length: 16 residues. The CDR3 DNA follows: TGTGCCAGCAGCAAAAGCGGACAGGGATATAATTCACCCCTCCACTTT. Protein product: CASSKSGQGYNSPLHF.